This entry is about one TCR beta chain. Its antigen remains unidentified. No much larger clonotype is one base removed from it; base qualities were not supplied. This specimen belongs to a study of shared clonotypes between healthy human individuals (dated by TCRdb to the early 2020s). About the investigation overall: The cohort included a few men and a couple of women between 18 and 49 years of age. To increase sequencing depth and limit assay-specific biases, TCR repertoire library preparation and sequencing were carried out by different laboratories using diverse techniques. For each donor, CD4 naive and CD4 memory were each given three plates, CD8 naive was given two plates, and CD8 memory was given one plate. Blood TCR repertoires of a handful of healthy adults were deeply sequenced to estimate repertoire size and the extent of clonotype sharing between individuals. Each donor's leukapheresis produced roughly between roughly 0.85 and 9 billion PBMCs. Results and caveats for the whole study, not just this receptor: When several donors were compared, the shared fraction of clonotypes was around 5% for naive CD4, 3.5% to 4% for naive CD8, 2.3% for memory CD4, and 0.35% to 0.4% for memory CD8. Sampling was restricted to blood, and TCR repertoires in tissue are likely to differ from TCR repertoires in blood. Estimated clonotype richness was generally larger for naive than for memory subsets. Rarefaction of sorted-subset datasets indicated incomplete sequencing despite the large sequencing depth. Pairwise subsampling led to the expectation that sequencing depth would affect the degree of clonotype sharing among donors. Because the study included only a small number of donors, the genetic and exposure-history diversity represented was limited. Higher generation probabilities were observed for clonotypes shared by all four sorted-subset donors than for non-shared clonotypes.

The CDR1 and CDR2 encoded by the germline V gene are MRHNA and SNTAGT. The CDR3 holds 16 amino acids from the cysteine to the phenylalanine. Of the read, only the CDR3 DNA is kept; its 48 bases are in frame from base 1. The V end gives up 3 bases and the J end 4 bases, leaving 7 bases in the junction not matched to a gene. Using the deep immunoSEQ assay, TCR CDR3 regions were amplified from genomic DNA by multiplex PCR. Genomic DNA extracted from each cell subset was distributed evenly over all wells of several immunoSEQ 96-well plates, and each plate served as one replicate. For sorted subsets, roughly 190 ng of genomic DNA, equivalent to 30,000 or so T cell genomes, went into each replicate PCR. Purified libraries were quantified with a Qubit 3.0 fluorometer, sized on a Bioanalyzer 2100, and re-quantified with the KAPA Library Quantification kit. A separate single-read 150-cycle Illumina NextSeq 550 flow cell was used to sequence each immunoSEQ 96-well plate. The study's own analysis went as follows. Because the immunoSEQ output held only junctional sequences and lacked quality scores, the filtering could not match the filtering applied to full-length reads. Sequences were annotated with PyIR, a Python wrapper for IgBLAST v1.9, and V/J genes and CDR3 were assigned using IMGT germline references. Reads were removed for weak V/J assignments (E-value above 1e-6), missing CDR3, stop codons, out-of-frame junctions, or ambiguous translated residues. A V3J clonotype was defined by an identical inferred V gene, J gene, and CDR3 amino acid sequence. The percentage overlap between two repertoires was calculated by dividing the number of shared unique clonotypes by the size of the smaller repertoire. Repertoire richness was assessed with RTK rarefaction, the Chao1 estimator, and Recon v2.1 estimates of unobserved clonotypes. For all TCRbeta clonotypes obtained by the gDNA method from a few donors, generation probabilities were computed with OLGA. TCRdb retrieved this table from immuneACCESS and kept in-frame rearrangements only. Not all clones are present; in checked studies, unresolved V genes account for under half, and no reason is known for the remainder. Clonal size and the V and J genes are those of that table, whereas D and trimming came from the DNA. Across this sample there are millions of clones, with around 93% seen only once. More than 1.5% of the sample lies in the top ten.

CD8 naive samples were obtained by positive selection for CCR7 among CD45RO-negative cells, yielding a CD45RA+CCR7+ population from which TemRA cells were excluded. Donors were healthy HIV-negative adults with no recently reported acute infections or vaccinations. Only Caucasian adults living in Nashville, Tennessee, USA were represented among the donors. After blood collection by leukapheresis, PBMCs were isolated using Ficoll-Histopaque density gradient centrifugation and then cryopreserved in the vapor phase of liquid nitrogen. Analytical flow cytometry was used to check the purity and quantity of every magnetically sorted T cell population. From each sorted fraction, genomic DNA was isolated and quantified by UV absorbance on a Nanodrop 2000c.

The specimen sequenced was naive CD8+ T cells from PBMCs. Per the publication, the cell subset or site label means: CD45RA+CCR7+. The clonotype comes from a man aged 18 to 29 in good health. Some clones in this sample may be carry-over from other donors' samples. The chain links TRBV6-4 with TRBJ2-1, with 9 central nucleotides matching TRBD2. CDR3 region: CASSEREGSVYNEQFF. The bases read TGTGCCAGCAGTGAGCGGGAGGGCTCGGTGTACAATGAGCAGTTCTTC.